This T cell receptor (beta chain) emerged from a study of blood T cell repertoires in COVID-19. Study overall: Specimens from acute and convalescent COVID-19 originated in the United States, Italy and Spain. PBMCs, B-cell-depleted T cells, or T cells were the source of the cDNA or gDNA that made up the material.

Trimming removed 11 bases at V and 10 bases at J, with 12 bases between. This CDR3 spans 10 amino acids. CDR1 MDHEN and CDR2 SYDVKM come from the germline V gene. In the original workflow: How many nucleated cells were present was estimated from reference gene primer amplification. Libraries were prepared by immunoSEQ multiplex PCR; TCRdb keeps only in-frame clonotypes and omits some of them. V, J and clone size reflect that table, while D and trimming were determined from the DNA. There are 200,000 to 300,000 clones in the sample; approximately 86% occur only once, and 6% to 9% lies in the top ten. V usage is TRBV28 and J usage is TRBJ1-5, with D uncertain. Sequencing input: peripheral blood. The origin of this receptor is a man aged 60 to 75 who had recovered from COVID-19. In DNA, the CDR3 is TGTGCCGGTGGGAGTTTTCCCCAGCATTTT. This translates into CAGGSFPQHF. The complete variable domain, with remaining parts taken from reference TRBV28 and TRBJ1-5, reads DVKVTQSSRYLVKRTGEKVFLECVQDMDHENMFWYRQDPGLGLRLIYFSYDVKMKEKGDIPEGYSVSREKKERFSLILESASTNQTSMYLCAGGSFPQHFGDGTRLSIL.